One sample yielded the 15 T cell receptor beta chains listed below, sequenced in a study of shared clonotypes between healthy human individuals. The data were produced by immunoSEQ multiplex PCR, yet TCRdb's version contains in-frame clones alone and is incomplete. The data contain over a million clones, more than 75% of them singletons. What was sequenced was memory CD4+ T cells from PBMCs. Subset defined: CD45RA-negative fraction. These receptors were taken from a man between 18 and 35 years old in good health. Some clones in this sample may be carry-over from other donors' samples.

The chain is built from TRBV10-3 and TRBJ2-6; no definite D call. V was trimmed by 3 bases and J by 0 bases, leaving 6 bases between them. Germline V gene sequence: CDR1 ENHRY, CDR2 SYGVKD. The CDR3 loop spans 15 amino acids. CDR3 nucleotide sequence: TGTGCCATCAGTGACCAACTCTCTGGGGCCAACGTCCTGACTTTC. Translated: CAISDQLSGANVLTF.

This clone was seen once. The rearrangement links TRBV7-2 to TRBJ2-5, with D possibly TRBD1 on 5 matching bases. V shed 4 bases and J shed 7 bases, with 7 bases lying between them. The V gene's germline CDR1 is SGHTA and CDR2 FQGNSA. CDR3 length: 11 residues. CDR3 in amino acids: CASSYQGTQYF. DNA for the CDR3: TGTGCCAGCAGCTACCAGGGGACCCAGTACTTC.

CDR3 nucleotide sequence: TGTGCCAGCAGTTTATATAGGGAGTTCTTGAGGACTGAAGCTTTCTTT. Protein product: CASSLYREFLRTEAFF. The rearrangement joins TRBV28 to TRBJ1-1; D call uncertain. The CDR3 consists of 16 residues. The V gene lost 1 base and the J gene lost 5 bases, with 17 bases spanning the gap. Germline CDR1 reads MDHEN; CDR2 reads SYDVKM. Combining the CDR3 with reference TRBV28 and TRBJ1-1 gives the whole variable domain DVKVTQSSRYLVKRTGEKVFLECVQDMDHENMFWYRQDPGLGLRLIYFSYDVKMKEKGDIPEGYSVSREKKERFSLILESASTNQTSMYLCASSLYREFLRTEAFFGQGTRLTVV.

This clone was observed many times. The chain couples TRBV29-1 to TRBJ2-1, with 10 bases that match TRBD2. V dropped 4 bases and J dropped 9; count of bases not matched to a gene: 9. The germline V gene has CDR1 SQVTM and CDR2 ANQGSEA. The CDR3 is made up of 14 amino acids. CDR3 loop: CSVVGLAGVGEQFF. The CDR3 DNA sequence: TGCAGCGTTGTGGGCCTAGCGGGAGTGGGTGAGCAGTTCTTC.

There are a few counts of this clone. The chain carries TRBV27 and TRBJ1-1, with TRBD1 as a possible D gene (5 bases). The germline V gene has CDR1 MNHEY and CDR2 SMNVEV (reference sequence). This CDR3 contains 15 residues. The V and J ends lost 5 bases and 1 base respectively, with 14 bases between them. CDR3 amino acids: CASSSLFGANTEAFF. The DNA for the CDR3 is TGTGCCAGCAGTAGTCTATTCGGGGCGAACACTGAAGCTTTCTTT.

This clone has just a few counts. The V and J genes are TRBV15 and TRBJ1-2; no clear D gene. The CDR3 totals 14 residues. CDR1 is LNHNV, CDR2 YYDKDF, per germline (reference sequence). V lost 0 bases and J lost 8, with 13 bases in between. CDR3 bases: TGTGCCACCAGCAGAGATGTGGGAGGATCGGGCTACACCTTC. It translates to CATSRDVGGSGYTF.

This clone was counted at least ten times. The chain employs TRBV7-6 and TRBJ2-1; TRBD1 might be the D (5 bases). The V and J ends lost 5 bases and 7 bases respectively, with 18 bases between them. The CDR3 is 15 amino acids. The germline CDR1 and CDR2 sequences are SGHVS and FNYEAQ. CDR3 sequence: CASSKTGRVSNEQFF. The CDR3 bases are TGTGCCAGCAGCAAAACGGGCAGGGTATCGAATGAGCAGTTCTTC.

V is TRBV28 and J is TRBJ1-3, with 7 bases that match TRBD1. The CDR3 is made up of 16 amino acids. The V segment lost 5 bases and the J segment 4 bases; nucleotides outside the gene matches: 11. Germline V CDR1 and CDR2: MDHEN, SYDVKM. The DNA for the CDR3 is TGTGCCAGCAGTCCCTCCAAGGGGGCGGCCGGAAACACCATATATTTT. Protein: CASSPSKGAAGNTIYF.

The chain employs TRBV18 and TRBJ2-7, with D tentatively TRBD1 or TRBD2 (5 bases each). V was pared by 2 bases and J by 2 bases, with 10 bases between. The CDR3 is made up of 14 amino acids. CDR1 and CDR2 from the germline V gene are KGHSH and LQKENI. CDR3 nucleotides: TGTGCCAGCTCACCAGGGAGACAGCCCTACGAGCAGTACTTC. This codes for CASSPGRQPYEQYF.

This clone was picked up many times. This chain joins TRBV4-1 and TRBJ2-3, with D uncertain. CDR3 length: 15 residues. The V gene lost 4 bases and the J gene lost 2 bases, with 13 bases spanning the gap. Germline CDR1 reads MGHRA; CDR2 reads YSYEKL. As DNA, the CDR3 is TGCGCCAGCAGCCTGAGTTACAGTCTCACAGATACGCAGTATTTT. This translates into CASSLSYSLTDTQYF.

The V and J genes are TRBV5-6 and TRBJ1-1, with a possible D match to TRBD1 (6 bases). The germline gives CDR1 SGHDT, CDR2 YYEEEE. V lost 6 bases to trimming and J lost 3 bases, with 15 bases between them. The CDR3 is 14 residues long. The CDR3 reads CASNNKNRDTEAFF. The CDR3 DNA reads TGTGCCAGCAATAATAAGAACAGGGACACTGAAGCTTTCTTT.

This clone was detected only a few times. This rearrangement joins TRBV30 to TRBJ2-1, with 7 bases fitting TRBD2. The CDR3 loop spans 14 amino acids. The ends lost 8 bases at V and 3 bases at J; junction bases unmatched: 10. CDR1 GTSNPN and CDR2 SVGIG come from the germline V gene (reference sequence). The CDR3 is CAANRASGYNEQFF. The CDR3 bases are TGTGCCGCTAATAGGGCTAGCGGCTACAATGAGCAGTTCTTC.

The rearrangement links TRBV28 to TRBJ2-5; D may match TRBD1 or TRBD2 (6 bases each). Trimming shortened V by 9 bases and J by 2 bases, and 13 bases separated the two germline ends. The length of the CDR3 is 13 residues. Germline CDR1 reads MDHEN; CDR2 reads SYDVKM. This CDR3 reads CASTRGGQETQYF. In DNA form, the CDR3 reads TGTGCCAGTACGAGAGGGGGGCAAGAGACCCAGTACTTC.

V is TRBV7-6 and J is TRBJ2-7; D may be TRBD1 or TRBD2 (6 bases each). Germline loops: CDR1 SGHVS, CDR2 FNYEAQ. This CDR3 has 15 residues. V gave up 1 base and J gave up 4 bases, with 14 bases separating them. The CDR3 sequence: CASSLGPGAGYEQYF. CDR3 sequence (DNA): TGTGCCAGCAGCTTAGGACCGGGGGCGGGGTACGAGCAGTACTTC.

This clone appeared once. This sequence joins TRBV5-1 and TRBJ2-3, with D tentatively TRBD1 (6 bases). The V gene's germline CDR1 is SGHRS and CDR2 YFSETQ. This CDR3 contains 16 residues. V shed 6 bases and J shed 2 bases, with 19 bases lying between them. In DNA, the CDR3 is TGCGCCAGCATCCAGGACAGTATAAGCTCCACAGATACGCAGTATTTT. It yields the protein CASIQDSISSTDTQYF.